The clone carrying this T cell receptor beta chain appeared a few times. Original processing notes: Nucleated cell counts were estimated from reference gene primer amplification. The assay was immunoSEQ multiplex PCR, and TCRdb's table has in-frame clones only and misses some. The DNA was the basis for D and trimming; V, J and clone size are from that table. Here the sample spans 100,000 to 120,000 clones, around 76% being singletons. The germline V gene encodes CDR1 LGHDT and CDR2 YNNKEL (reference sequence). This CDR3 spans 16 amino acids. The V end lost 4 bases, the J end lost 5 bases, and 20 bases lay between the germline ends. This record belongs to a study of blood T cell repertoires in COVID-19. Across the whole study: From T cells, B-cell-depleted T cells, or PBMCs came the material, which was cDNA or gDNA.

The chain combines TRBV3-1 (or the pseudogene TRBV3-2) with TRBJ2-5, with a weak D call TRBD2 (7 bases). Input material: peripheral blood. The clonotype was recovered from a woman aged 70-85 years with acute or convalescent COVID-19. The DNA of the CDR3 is TGTGCCAGCAGCCCGGGGGGCCGAGCCAGGCGGGAGACCCAGTACTTC. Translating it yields CASSPGGRARRETQYF.